This T cell receptor beta chain comes out of a study of OX40 agonist ivuxolimab in advanced cancers. Study-wide context: In this trial design, patients received ivuxolimab intravenously at 0.01 to 10 mg/kg every 2 weeks.

Only in-frame clones appear in the TCRdb table, and some are missing; sequencing was by immunoSEQ multiplex PCR. The top ten hold around 4.5% of the sample, which has about 55,000 clones, over 70% seen once. With regard to this clone: The antigen is undetermined.

Trimming took 2 bases from V and 4 from J; bases not matched to a gene: 6. The CDR3 has 14 amino acids. Looked up from germline, CDR1 is GTSNPN and CDR2 is SVGIG (reference sequence). Whole-study findings and limits: Low normalized clonal expansion also occurred in some nonresponding patients. At 0.1 to 3.0 mg/kg and by week 6, clonal expansion occurred in CD4+ and CD8+ blood T cells.

The receptor comes from an adult with an advanced solid tumor such as melanoma, head and neck, liver or kidney cancer. The sequencing here drew on CD4+ or CD8+ T cells sorted from blood, taken in a trial of the OX40 agonist ivuxolimab. The chain joins TRBV30 to TRBJ2-3; 7 positions match TRBD2. The CDR3 region is CAWSKRGGPDTQYF. Written as DNA, the CDR3 is TGTGCCTGGAGTAAGCGGGGAGGCCCAGATACGCAGTATTTT.